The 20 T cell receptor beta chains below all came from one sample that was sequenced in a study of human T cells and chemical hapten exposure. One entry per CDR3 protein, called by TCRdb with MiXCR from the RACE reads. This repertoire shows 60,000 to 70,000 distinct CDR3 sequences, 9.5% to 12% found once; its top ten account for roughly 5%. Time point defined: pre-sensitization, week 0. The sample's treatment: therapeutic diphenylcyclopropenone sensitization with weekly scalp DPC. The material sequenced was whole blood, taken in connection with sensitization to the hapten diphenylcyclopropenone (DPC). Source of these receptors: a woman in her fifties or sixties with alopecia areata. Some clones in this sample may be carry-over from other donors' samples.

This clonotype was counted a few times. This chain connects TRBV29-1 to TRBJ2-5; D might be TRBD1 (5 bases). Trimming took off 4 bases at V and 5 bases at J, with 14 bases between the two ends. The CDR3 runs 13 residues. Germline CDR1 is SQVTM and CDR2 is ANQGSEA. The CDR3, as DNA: TGCAGCGTTGCCCGGGCTAGGGGCGAGACCCAGTACTTC. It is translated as CSVARARGETQYF.

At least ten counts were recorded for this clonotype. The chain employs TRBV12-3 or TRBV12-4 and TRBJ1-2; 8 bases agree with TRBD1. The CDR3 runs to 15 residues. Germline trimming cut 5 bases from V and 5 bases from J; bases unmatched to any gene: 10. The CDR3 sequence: CASSNPQGVLYGYTF. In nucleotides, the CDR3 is TGTGCCAGCAGTAATCCACAGGGGGTTTTATATGGCTACACCTTC.

The CDR3 here is CASSKSQGLGYEQYF. The CDR3, as DNA: TGTGCCAGTAGTAAATCCCAGGGTTTGGGTTACGAGCAGTACTTC. The chain links TRBV19 to TRBJ2-7, with D tentatively TRBD1 (5 bases). There are 15 residues in the CDR3. Germline assignment: CDR1 LNHDA and CDR2 SQIVND (reference sequence). Trimming left V 4 bases short and J 4 bases short, with 17 bases between.

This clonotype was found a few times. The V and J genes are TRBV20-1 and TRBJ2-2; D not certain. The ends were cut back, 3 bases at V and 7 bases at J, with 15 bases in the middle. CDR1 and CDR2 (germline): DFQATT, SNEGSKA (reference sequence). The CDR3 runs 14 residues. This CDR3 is CSARSGVSSGELFF. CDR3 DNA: TGCAGTGCTAGGAGTGGGGTGTCGAGCGGGGAGCTGTTTTTT.

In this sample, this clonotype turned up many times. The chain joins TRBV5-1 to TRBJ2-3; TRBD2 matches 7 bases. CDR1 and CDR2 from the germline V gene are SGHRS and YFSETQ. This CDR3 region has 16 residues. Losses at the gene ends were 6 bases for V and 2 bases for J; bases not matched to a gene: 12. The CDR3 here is CASTRSAAGATDTQYF. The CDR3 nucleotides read TGCGCCAGCACGAGGTCTGCTGCGGGAGCCACAGATACGCAGTATTTT.

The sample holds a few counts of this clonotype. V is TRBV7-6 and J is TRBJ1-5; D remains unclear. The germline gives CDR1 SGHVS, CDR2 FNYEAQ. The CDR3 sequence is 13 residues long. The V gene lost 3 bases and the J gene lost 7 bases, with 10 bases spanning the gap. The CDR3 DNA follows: TGTGCCAGCAGCTTTACGGGGAACCAGCCCCAGCATTTT. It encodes CASSFTGNQPQHF.

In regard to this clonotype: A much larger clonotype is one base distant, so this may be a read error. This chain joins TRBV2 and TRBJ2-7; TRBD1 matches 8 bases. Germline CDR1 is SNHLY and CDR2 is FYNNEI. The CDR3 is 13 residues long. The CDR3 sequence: CASKRQGSDEHYF. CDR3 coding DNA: TGTGCCAGCAAACGACAGGGGAGCGACGAGCACTACTTC. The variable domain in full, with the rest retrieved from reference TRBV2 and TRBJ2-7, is EPEVTQTPSHQVTQMGQEVILRCVPISNHLYFYWYRQILGQKVEFLVSFYNNEISEKSEIFDDQFSVERPDGSNFTLKIRSTKLEDSAMYFCASKRQGSDEHYFGPGTRLTVT.

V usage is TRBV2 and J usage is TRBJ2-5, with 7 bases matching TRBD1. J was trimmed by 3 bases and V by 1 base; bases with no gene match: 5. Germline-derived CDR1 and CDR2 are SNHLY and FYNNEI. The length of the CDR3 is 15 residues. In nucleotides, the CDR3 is TGTGCCAGCAGTGAAGAGGGGGCAGGGAAAGAGACCCAGTACTTC. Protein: CASSEEGAGKETQYF.

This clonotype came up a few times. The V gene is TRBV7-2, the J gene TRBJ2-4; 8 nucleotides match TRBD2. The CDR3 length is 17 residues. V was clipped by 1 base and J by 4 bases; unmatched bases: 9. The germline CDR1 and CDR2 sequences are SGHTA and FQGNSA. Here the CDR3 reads CASSLDGTGGPKNIQYF. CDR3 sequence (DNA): TGTGCCAGCAGCTTAGACGGTACGGGGGGGCCGAAAAACATTCAGTACTTC.

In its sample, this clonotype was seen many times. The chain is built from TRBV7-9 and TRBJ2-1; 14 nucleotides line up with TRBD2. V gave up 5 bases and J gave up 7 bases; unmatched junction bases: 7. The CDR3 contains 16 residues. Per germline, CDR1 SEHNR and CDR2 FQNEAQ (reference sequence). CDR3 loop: CASSVGLAGGQNEQFF. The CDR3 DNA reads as TGTGCCAGCAGCGTAGGACTAGCGGGAGGACAGAATGAGCAGTTCTTC.

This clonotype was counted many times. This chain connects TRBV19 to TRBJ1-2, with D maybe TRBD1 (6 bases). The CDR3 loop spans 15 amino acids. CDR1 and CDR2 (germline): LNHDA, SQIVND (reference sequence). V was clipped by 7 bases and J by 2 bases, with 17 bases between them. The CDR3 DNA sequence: TGTGCCAGTACCCCCGACAGGAAAGGGAACTATGGCTACACCTTC. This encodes CASTPDRKGNYGYTF.

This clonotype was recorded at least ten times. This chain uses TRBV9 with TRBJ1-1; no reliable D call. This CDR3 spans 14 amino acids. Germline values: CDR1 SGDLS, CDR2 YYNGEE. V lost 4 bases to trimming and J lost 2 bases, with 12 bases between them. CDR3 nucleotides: TGTGCCAGCAGCCCACGGGCCCAAAACACTGAAGCTTTCTTT. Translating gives CASSPRAQNTEAFF.

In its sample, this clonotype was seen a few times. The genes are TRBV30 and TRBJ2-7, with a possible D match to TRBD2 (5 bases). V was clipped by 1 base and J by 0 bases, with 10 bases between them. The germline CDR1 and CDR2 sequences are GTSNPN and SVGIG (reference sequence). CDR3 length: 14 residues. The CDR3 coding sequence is TGTGCCTGGAGTGGAGGCGGGCACTCCTACGAGCAGTACTTC. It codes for CAWSGGGHSYEQYF.

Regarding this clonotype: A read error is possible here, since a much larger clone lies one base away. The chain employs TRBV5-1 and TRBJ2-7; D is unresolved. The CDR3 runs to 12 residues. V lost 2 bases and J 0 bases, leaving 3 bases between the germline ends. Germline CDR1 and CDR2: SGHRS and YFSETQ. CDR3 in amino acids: CASSFDSYEQYF. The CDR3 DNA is TGCGCCAGCAGCTTCGACTCCTACGAGCAGTACTTC.

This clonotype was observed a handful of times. The CDR3 loop is CASSLVGPSGEAFF. CDR3 nucleotide sequence: TGTGCCAGCAGCTTAGTCGGCCCGAGCGGAGAAGCTTTCTTT. This chain links TRBV7-9 with TRBJ1-1; D not resolved. With 1 base removed from V and 8 bases from J, the gap between germline ends came to 14 bases. The CDR3 contains 14 residues. Germline V lookup: CDR1 SEHNR, CDR2 FQNEAQ (reference sequence). Full variable domain (remainder filled in from reference TRBV7-9 and TRBJ1-1): DTGVSQNPRHKITKRGQNVTFRCDPISEHNRLYWYRQTLGQGPEFLTYFQNEAQLEKSRLLSDRFSAERPKGSFSTLEIQRTEQGDSAMYLCASSLVGPSGEAFFGQGTRLTVV.

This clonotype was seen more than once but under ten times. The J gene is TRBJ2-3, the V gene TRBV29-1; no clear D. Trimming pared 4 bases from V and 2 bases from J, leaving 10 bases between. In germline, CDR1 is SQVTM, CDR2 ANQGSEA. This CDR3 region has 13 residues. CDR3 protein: CSVGTDPTDTQYF. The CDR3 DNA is TGCAGCGTTGGGACCGACCCCACAGATACGCAGTATTTT.

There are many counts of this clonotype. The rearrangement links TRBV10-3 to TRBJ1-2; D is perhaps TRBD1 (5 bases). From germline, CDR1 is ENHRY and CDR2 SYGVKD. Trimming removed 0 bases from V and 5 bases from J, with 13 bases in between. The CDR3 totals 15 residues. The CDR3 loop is CAISESGDLLYGYTF. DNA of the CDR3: TGTGCCATCAGTGAGTCGGGGGACCTTCTTTATGGCTACACCTTC.

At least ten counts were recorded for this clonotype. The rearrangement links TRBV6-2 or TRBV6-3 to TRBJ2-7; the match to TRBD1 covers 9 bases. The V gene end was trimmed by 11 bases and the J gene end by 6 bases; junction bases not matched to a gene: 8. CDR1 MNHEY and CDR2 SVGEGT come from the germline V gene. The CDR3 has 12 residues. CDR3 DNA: TGTGCCGCCGGGACAGGGCTTGTCGAGCAGTACTTC. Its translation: CAAGTGLVEQYF.

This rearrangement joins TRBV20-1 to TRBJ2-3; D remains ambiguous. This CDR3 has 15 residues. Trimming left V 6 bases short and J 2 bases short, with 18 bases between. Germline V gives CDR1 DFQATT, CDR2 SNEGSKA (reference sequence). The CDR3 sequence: CSALVLDSLTDTQYF. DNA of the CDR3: TGCAGTGCCCTTGTTCTAGACTCTCTCACAGATACGCAGTATTTT.

The CDR3 reads CASSRAGDTGELFF. CDR3 DNA: TGTGCCAGCAGTAGGGCGGGGGACACCGGGGAGCTGTTTTTT. The chain recombines TRBV25-1 with TRBJ2-2; 7 bases fit TRBD2. Germline CDR1 is MGHDK and CDR2 is SYGVNS. The CDR3 has 14 amino acids. The V gene end was trimmed by 5 bases and the J gene end by 3 bases; junction bases not matched to a gene: 3. The full variable domain, completed using reference TRBV25-1 and TRBJ2-2, is EADIYQTPRYLVIGTGKKITLECSQTMGHDKMYWYQQDPGMELHLIHYSYGVNSTEKGDLSSESTVSRIRTEHFPLTLESARPSHTSQYLCASSRAGDTGELFFGEGSRLTVL.